Only a few counts were recorded for the clone carrying this TCR beta chain. The antigen is not known. The V gene end was trimmed by 5 bases and the J gene end by 8 bases; junction bases not matched to a gene: 12. CDR1 MNHEY and CDR2 SVGEGT come from the germline V gene. The length of the CDR3 is 15 residues. A J-beta primer mix and a sample-barcoded 5' primer were used in a second PCR of about 7 to 12 cycles. One entry per CDR3 protein, called by TCRdb with MiXCR from the 5' RACE reads. The data show about 800,000 distinct CDR3 sequences, 55% to 70% seen once. This record belongs to a study of blood T cells in healthy people across ages. Notes on the study in general: Naive T cell percentage and TCR beta diversity correlated strongly. A roughly linear fall in TCR beta diversity per million T cells was seen with increasing age.

The sequence derives from a man younger than 40 in good health. The rearrangement links TRBV6-2 or TRBV6-3 to TRBJ2-1; 7 bases are shared with TRBD2. Material for sequencing was blood. CDR3 DNA sequence: TGTGCCAGCAGTATTCCGGGACTACCTGAGTATGAGCAGTTCTTC. It encodes CASSIPGLPEYEQFF.